The 32 T cell receptor beta chains reported below all come from one sample, sequenced in a study of blood T cell repertoires in COVID-19. Libraries were prepared by immunoSEQ multiplex PCR; TCRdb keeps only in-frame clonotypes and omits some of them. The sample carries nearly 350,000 clones, 65% to 85% recorded once. Sequencing used peripheral blood. The receptor set was obtained from a man in his thirties or forties with active or convalescent COVID-19.

The chain links TRBV6-5 to TRBJ1-4; 9 nucleotides agree with TRBD1. Germline V gene data show CDR1 as MNHEY and CDR2 as SVGAGI. The trim removed 5 bases at V and 6 bases at J, leaving 4 bases unmatched. The length of the CDR3 is 14 residues. The CDR3 DNA follows: TGTGCCAGCAGTCTCACAGGGGGCGATGAAAAACTGTTTTTT. Protein product: CASSLTGGDEKLFF.

The gene calls are TRBV5-1 and TRBJ1-4; TRBD1 matches 7 bases. J gave up 6 bases and V 2 bases, and 10 bases lay outside the gene matches. The CDR3 has 16 amino acids. Germline V gives CDR1 SGHRS, CDR2 YFSETQ. In nucleotides, the CDR3 is TGCGCCAGCAGCTTAAGAGGGGGCTTTGGGGATGAAAAACTGTTTTTT. Protein sequence: CASSLRGGFGDEKLFF.

Only a few counts were recorded for this clone. This chain joins TRBV9 and TRBJ2-1; TRBD2 might be the D (6 bases). The CDR3 length is 13 residues. Trimming pared 3 bases from V and 10 bases from J, leaving 14 bases between. CDR1 SGDLS and CDR2 YYNGEE come from the germline V gene. DNA of the CDR3: TGTGCCAGCAGCGCGGAGGGTGAGAGCGAGCAGTTCTTC. Protein: CASSAEGESEQFF. Variable domain in full (rest from reference TRBV9 and TRBJ2-1): DSGVTQTPKHLITATGQRVTLRCSPRSGDLSVYWYQQSLDQGLQFLIQYYNGEERAKGNILERFSAQQFPDLHSELNLSSLELGDSALYFCASSAEGESEQFFGPGTRLTVL.

Details on this clone: Compared with germline, one end of the junction differs, possibly owing to a read error. V usage is TRBV3-1 (or the pseudogene TRBV3-2) and J usage is TRBJ2-1; tentatively, D is TRBD2 (6 bases). CDR1 is LGHDT and CDR2 is YNNKEL in the germline V gene (reference sequence). The CDR3 length is 14 residues. This chain's CDR3 is CASSQGDSHNEQFF. The CDR3 coding sequence is TGTGCCAGCAGCCAAGGGGACTCCCACAATGAGCAGTTCTTC.

The chain joins TRBV5-8 to TRBJ1-1; D gene uncertain. Germline loops: CDR1 SGHTS, CDR2 YDEGEE. This CDR3 is 14 amino acids long. The ends were cut back, 3 bases at V and 0 bases at J, with 9 bases in the middle. For the CDR3, the DNA is TGTGCCAGCAGCTACTACCCCCTGAACACTGAAGCTTTCTTT. This codes for CASSYYPLNTEAFF. Drawing the rest from reference TRBV5-8 and TRBJ1-1, the complete variable domain is EAGVTQSPTHLIKTRGQQATLRCSPISGHTSVYWYQQALGLGLQFLLWYDEGEERNRGNFPPRFSGRQFPNYSSELNVNALELEDSALYLCASSYYPLNTEAFFGQGTRLTVV.

This sequence joins TRBV3-1 (or the pseudogene TRBV3-2) and TRBJ2-2; 8 nucleotides match TRBD1. CDR1 LGHDT and CDR2 YNNKEL come from the germline V gene (reference sequence). The CDR3 has 16 residues. With 5 bases clipped from V and 4 bases from J, the junction kept 9 bases outside the gene matches. The CDR3 protein is CASSKGQVLITGELFF. The CDR3, as DNA: TGTGCCAGCAGCAAGGGACAGGTCCTGATCACCGGGGAGCTGTTTTTT.

The V gene is TRBV2, the J gene TRBJ2-3; TRBD2 matches at 7 bases. The CDR3 runs to 14 residues. J lost 13 bases, V lost 2 bases, and 12 bases had no gene match. The germline V gene has CDR1 SNHLY and CDR2 FYNNEI. Here the CDR3 DNA reads TGTGCCAGCAGTGAAACAGCGGGGAGCCCGTCGGAGTATTTT. This sequence encodes CASSETAGSPSEYF. The variable domain in full, completed from reference TRBV2 and TRBJ2-3, reads EPEVTQTPSHQVTQMGQEVILRCVPISNHLYFYWYRQILGQKVEFLVSFYNNEISEKSEIFDDQFSVERPDGSNFTLKIRSTKLEDSAMYFCASSETAGSPSEYFGPGTRLTVL.

This rearrangement joins TRBV7-7 to TRBJ2-2; maybe TRBD1 (5 bases). Trimming stripped 4 bases from V and 2 bases from J, with 8 bases between. Germline V gives CDR1 SSHAT, CDR2 FNYEAQ (reference sequence). The CDR3 consists of 14 residues. CDR3 amino acids: CASSSGPNTGELFF. The CDR3 bases are TGTGCCAGCAGCTCAGGGCCCAACACCGGGGAGCTGTTTTTT. Full variable domain (rest looked up from reference TRBV7-7 and TRBJ2-2): GAGVSQSPRYKVTKRGQDVTLRCDPISSHATLYWYQQALGQGPEFLTYFNYEAQPDKSGLPSDRFSAERPEGSISTLTIQRTEQRDSAMYRCASSSGPNTGELFFGEGSRLTVL.

The chain recombines TRBV7-2 with TRBJ2-3; no definite D call. The germline CDR1 and CDR2 sequences are SGHTA and FQGNSA. With 1 base removed from V and 0 bases from J, the gap between germline ends came to 8 bases. The CDR3 loop spans 15 amino acids. The CDR3 DNA is TGTGCCAGCAGCTTAGATTCACAGAGCACAGATACGCAGTATTTT. This gives the protein CASSLDSQSTDTQYF.

This clone has a single count. CDR3 sequence reads: CASGHISPQHF. In DNA, the CDR3 is TGTGCTAGTGGCCACATCTCGCCCCAGCATTTT. The chain is built from TRBV12-5 and TRBJ1-5; no definite D call. CDR1 and CDR2 from the germline V gene are LGHNT and FRNRAP. The CDR3 has 11 residues. V lost 6 bases and J 9 bases, leaving 9 bases between the germline ends. The whole variable domain, remainder taken from reference TRBV12-5 and TRBJ1-5, is DARVTQTPRHKVTEMGQEVTMRCQPILGHNTVFWYRQTMMQGLELLAYFRNRAPLDDSGMPKDRFSAEMPDATLATLKIQPSEPRDSAVYFCASGHISPQHFGDGTRLSIL.

This chain uses TRBV5-1 with TRBJ1-1; D gene uncertain. Germline CDR1 reads SGHRS; CDR2 reads YFSETQ. V dropped 1 base and J dropped 0 bases, with 10 bases sitting between them. CDR3 size: 15 residues. The CDR3 region is CASSLIASMNTEAFF. In DNA, the CDR3 is TGCGCCAGCAGCTTGATAGCAAGTATGAACACTGAAGCTTTCTTT. Full variable domain (remainder filled in from reference TRBV5-1 and TRBJ1-1): KAGVTQTPRYLIKTRGQQVTLSCSPISGHRSVSWYQQTPGQGLQFLFEYFSETQRNKGNFPGRFSGRQFSNSRSEMNVSTLELGDSALYLCASSLIASMNTEAFFGQGTRLTVV.

This chain joins TRBV2 and TRBJ2-7, with a weak D call TRBD1 (5 bases). This CDR3 is built from 14 residues. Per germline, CDR1 SNHLY and CDR2 FYNNEI. V lost 8 bases, J lost 2 bases, and 16 bases lay in between. CDR3 nucleotide sequence: TGTGCCAGCGGGGCCGGGCCACGGCCCTACGAGCAGTACTTC. It codes for CASGAGPRPYEQYF. The entire variable domain, with the rest obtained from reference TRBV2 and TRBJ2-7, is as follows: EPEVTQTPSHQVTQMGQEVILRCVPISNHLYFYWYRQILGQKVEFLVSFYNNEISEKSEIFDDQFSVERPDGSNFTLKIRSTKLEDSAMYFCASGAGPRPYEQYFGPGTRLTVT.

The V call is TRBV18, the J call TRBJ1-2; a weak D match, TRBD1 (6 bases). V was pared by 3 bases and J by 3 bases, with 17 bases between. Germline loops: CDR1 KGHSH, CDR2 LQKENI. The CDR3 totals 16 residues. The CDR3 here is CASSPNRDTLYYGYTF. The DNA for the CDR3 is TGTGCCAGCTCACCCAACCGGGACACCCTTTACTATGGCTACACCTTC.

This clone was seen many times. Within the sample, other DNA sequences also encode this same CDR3. This chain uses TRBV7-9 with TRBJ2-7; 7 bases are shared with TRBD1. Per the germline V gene, CDR1 is SEHNR and CDR2 is FQNEAQ (reference sequence). The CDR3 spans 12 residues. After removal of 5 bases from V and 5 bases from J, the junction contained 3 bases not matched to a gene. CDR3: CASSATGDEQYF. CDR3 nucleotide sequence: TGTGCCAGCAGCGCAACAGGGGACGAGCAGTACTTC.

Turning to this clone: Other nucleotide sequences from this sample produce the same CDR3. The V gene is TRBV3-1 (or the pseudogene TRBV3-2), the J gene TRBJ1-5, with D possibly TRBD1 on 6 matching bases. CDR3 length equals 14 residues. The ends were cut back, 1 base at V and 2 bases at J, with 6 bases in the middle. Germline CDR1 is LGHDT and CDR2 is YNNKEL (reference sequence). CDR3 in amino acids: CASSQGQGNQPQHF. CDR3 in DNA: TGTGCCAGCAGCCAAGGACAGGGCAATCAGCCCCAGCATTTT.

The genes are TRBV7-2 and TRBJ1-2, with D perhaps TRBD1 (6 bases). Germline lookup yields CDR1 SGHTA and CDR2 FQGNSA. The V end was cut by 0 bases, the J end by 5 bases, with 16 bases between. This CDR3 comprises 16 residues. DNA of the CDR3: TGTGCCAGCAGCTTAGCGAGTACAGGGTATAGGTATGGCTACACCTTC. Translated, it gives CASSLASTGYRYGYTF.

J is TRBJ2-5 and V is TRBV24-1, with D tentatively TRBD1 (6 bases). V was pared by 3 bases and J by 5 bases, with 12 bases between. Germline V gives CDR1 KGHDR, CDR2 SFDVKD. The CDR3 totals 14 residues. CDR3 in amino acids: CATSDPTGLETQYF. DNA of the CDR3: TGTGCCACCAGTGATCCTACAGGGCTCGAGACCCAGTACTTC.

The genes are TRBV5-1 and TRBJ1-1, with a possible D match to TRBD1 (5 bases). Per the germline V gene, CDR1 is SGHRS and CDR2 is YFSETQ. This CDR3 contains 16 residues. V dropped 5 bases and J dropped 5 bases, with 22 bases sitting between them. The DNA of the CDR3 is TGCGCCAGCAGGATACAACCCGGGGGAGGAATGACTGAAGCTTTCTTT. Encoded protein: CASRIQPGGGMTEAFF.

As to this clone: The sample has other DNA sequences that encode this CDR3 too. The V gene is TRBV30, the J gene TRBJ2-3; 13 nucleotides agree with TRBD2. Germline V lookup: CDR1 GTSNPN, CDR2 SVGIG (reference sequence). The CDR3 sequence is 15 residues long. Losses at the gene ends were 6 bases for V and 5 bases for J; bases not matched to a gene: 8. CDR3 protein: CACPGLAGKGDTQYF. CDR3 nucleotide sequence: TGTGCCTGTCCGGGACTAGCGGGGAAAGGAGATACGCAGTATTTT.

J is TRBJ1-1 and V is TRBV18, with TRBD1 identical over 7 bases. With 5 bases clipped from V and 5 bases from J, the junction kept 8 bases outside the gene matches. The CDR3 contains 14 residues. The germline CDR1 and CDR2 sequences are KGHSH and LQKENI. The CDR3 protein is CASSENRGRTEAFF. In DNA form, the CDR3 reads TGTGCCAGCTCAGAAAACAGGGGCCGGACTGAAGCTTTCTTT.

CDR3 protein: CSVDTSGVYNEQFF. The DNA for the CDR3 is TGCAGCGTCGATACTAGCGGGGTTTACAATGAGCAGTTCTTC. This chain links TRBV29-1 with TRBJ2-1, with 10 bases matching TRBD2. Trimming cost V 6 bases and J 4 bases; bases outside gene matches: 6. Germline assignment: CDR1 SQVTM and CDR2 ANQGSEA. The CDR3 loop spans 14 amino acids.

A few counts support this clone. The V gene is TRBV7-2, the J gene TRBJ1-2; 9 bases are a match to TRBD1. After removal of 3 bases from V and 1 base from J, the junction contained 3 bases not matched to a gene. This CDR3 region has 15 residues. The V gene's germline CDR1 is SGHTA and CDR2 FQGNSA. The CDR3 DNA sequence: TGTGCCAGCAGCTTTCTGACAGGGGGTAACTATGGCTACACCTTC. Its protein is CASSFLTGGNYGYTF. Supplemented by reference TRBV7-2 and TRBJ1-2, the full variable domain reads GAGVSQSPSNKVTEKGKDVELRCDPISGHTALYWYRQSLGQGLEFLIYFQGNSAPDKSGLPSDRFSAERTGGSVSTLTIQRTQQEDSAVYLCASSFLTGGNYGYTFGSGTRLTVV.

The chain combines TRBV7-2 with TRBJ1-2; no firm D call. Germline V gives CDR1 SGHTA, CDR2 FQGNSA. Deletions cut 2 bases from V and 4 bases from J, with 11 bases between. The CDR3 totals 14 residues. CDR3 amino acids: CASSLFASPYGYTF. CDR3 DNA: TGTGCCAGCAGCTTATTCGCCAGTCCCTATGGCTACACCTTC.

The chain is built from TRBV14 and TRBJ1-2, with a weak D call TRBD1 (5 bases). CDR1 and CDR2 from the germline V gene are SGHDN and FVKESK. Trimming pared 3 bases from V and 4 bases from J, leaving 15 bases between. This CDR3 is built from 15 residues. The CDR3 nucleotides read TGTGCCAGCAGCCACAGGGTCGGAAGCCCCTATGGCTACACCTTC. Amino acids: CASSHRVGSPYGYTF.

This chain connects TRBV9 to TRBJ2-2; tentatively, D is TRBD1 (6 bases). Trimming took off 3 bases at V and 1 base at J, with 10 bases between the two ends. The CDR3 consists of 15 residues. CDR1 SGDLS and CDR2 YYNGEE come from the germline V gene. The CDR3 is CASSAPGVNTGELFF. DNA for the CDR3: TGTGCCAGCAGCGCCCCAGGGGTGAACACCGGGGAGCTGTTTTTT.

V gene TRBV6-5 combines with J gene TRBJ2-7, with a tentative D call TRBD1 (6 bases). The V gene lost 4 bases and the J gene lost 5 bases, with 15 bases spanning the gap. The CDR3 sequence is 14 residues long. Germline CDR1 reads MNHEY; CDR2 reads SVGAGI. The chain's CDR3 is CASSLGPGVHEQYF. The CDR3 nucleotides are TGTGCCAGCAGTTTAGGGCCAGGGGTACACGAGCAGTACTTC.

V gene TRBV29-1 combines with J gene TRBJ2-7; D is perhaps TRBD2 (6 bases). The CDR3 covers 14 residues. V shed 5 bases and J shed 2 bases, with 16 bases lying between them. Germline V lookup: CDR1 SQVTM, CDR2 ANQGSEA. CDR3 in amino acids: CSVWTTQDAYEQYF. The CDR3 nucleotides are TGCAGCGTTTGGACTACGCAAGATGCCTACGAGCAGTACTTC.

This clone appeared a few times. The V gene is TRBV19, the J gene TRBJ1-5, with TRBD1 identical over 8 bases. This CDR3 has 17 amino acids. Germline V gene lookup returns CDR1 LNHDA and CDR2 SQIVND (reference sequence). V was clipped by 1 base and J by 1 base; unmatched bases: 6. The CDR3, as DNA: TGTGCCAGTAGTATAGGGACAGGGTATGCAAGCAATCAGCCCCAGCATTTT. Its protein product is CASSIGTGYASNQPQHF.

This chain links TRBV13 with TRBJ2-7; D is perhaps TRBD1 (8 bases). This CDR3 comprises 13 residues. CDR1 and CDR2 (germline): PRHDT, FYEKMQ (reference sequence). Trimming left V 5 bases short and J 6 bases short, with 14 bases between. Here the CDR3 DNA reads TGTGCCAGCAGCCCCTACAGGGGGGGCGAGCAGTACTTC. Its translation is CASSPYRGGEQYF.

The chain carries TRBV29-1 and TRBJ2-7; D unresolved. The germline V and J ends were trimmed by 7 bases and 3 bases, with 22 bases remaining between them. Per germline, CDR1 SQVTM and CDR2 ANQGSEA. The CDR3 covers 15 residues. CDR3 in amino acids: CSAQKVGSRNYEQYF. CDR3 nucleotide sequence: TGCAGCGCCCAAAAGGTCGGGTCGCGGAACTACGAGCAGTACTTC.

This chain connects TRBV7-2 to TRBJ2-7; 11 bases align to TRBD2. Trimming removed 5 bases from V and 3 bases from J; junction bases left unmatched: 3. The CDR3 is 14 residues long. Per germline, CDR1 SGHTA and CDR2 FQGNSA. The CDR3, as DNA: TGTGCCAGCAGCCCTAGCGGGGGGCGCTACGAGCAGTACTTC. Translation gives CASSPSGGRYEQYF.

The chain combines TRBV5-1 with TRBJ2-3; D might be TRBD2 (5 bases). V was trimmed by 0 bases and J by 5 bases, leaving 10 bases between them. The CDR3 length is 14 residues. Germline lookup yields CDR1 SGHRS and CDR2 YFSETQ. The CDR3 DNA follows: TGCGCCAGCAGCTTGGGACGGAGGCAAGATACGCAGTATTTT. Protein product: CASSLGRRQDTQYF.